This TCR beta chain was captured in a study of blood T cell repertoires in COVID-19. Study in general: Sources were T cells, B-cell-depleted T cells, or PBMCs; the material itself was cDNA or gDNA.

The CDR3 runs 15 residues. The germline CDR1 and CDR2 sequences are PRHDT and FYEKMQ (reference sequence). The germline V and J ends were trimmed by 6 bases and 1 base, with 14 bases remaining between them. Methods used by the authors: Estimates of nucleated cell counts were drawn from the amplification of reference gene primers. Profiling relied on immunoSEQ multiplex PCR, and the TCRdb table lists in-frame clones only, not all of them. V and J calls and clone size are as listed in that table; D and trimming were resolved from the DNA. The sample has about 23,000 clones, more than 70% seen once. Sequences were obtained from peripheral blood. The TCR sequence derives from a human donor with active COVID-19. The donor label of this sample is uncertain. The chain links TRBV13 to TRBJ2-3, with D uncertain. The CDR3 DNA sequence: TGTGCCAGCAGAAAGGTACTAACCGGCACAGATACGCAGTATTTT. It translates to CASRKVLTGTDTQYF. The full variable domain, with the rest looked up from reference TRBV13 and TRBJ2-3, is AAGVIQSPRHLIKEKRETATLKCYPIPRHDTVYWYQQGPGQDPQFLISFYEKMQSDKGSIPDRFSAQQFSDYHSELNMSSLELGDSALYFCASRKVLTGTDTQYFGPGTRLTVL.